Following are 25 T cell receptor beta chains from one sample sequenced in a study of naive and memory T cell subsets. Two oligonucleotides, mixed equimolar, formed the beta constant-region primer covering TRBC1 and TRBC2. Ligated cDNA was amplified by four rounds of PCR with nested alpha and beta constant-region primers and SP2. From the UMI-ligation and nested PCR reads, TCRdb called clonotypes with MiXCR, one entry per CDR3 protein. The sample lists around 100,000 distinct CDR3 sequences; approximately 14% were seen once. The antigens these receptors bind are not known. Broader study findings: Naive repertoires, especially CD8, held a few larger clonotypes, possibly memory cells re-expressing CD45RA.

Sequenced sample: naive CD8+ T cells from blood. These receptors came from a human donor in good health.

V is TRBV5-6 and J is TRBJ2-2; 8 nucleotides line up with TRBD2. This CDR3 contains 15 residues. Germline trimming cut 4 bases from V and 2 bases from J; bases unmatched to any gene: 4. Germline loops: CDR1 SGHDT, CDR2 YYEEEE. CDR3: CASSAGLANTGELFF. CDR3 bases: TGTGCCAGCAGCGCCGGACTAGCAAACACCGGGGAGCTGTTTTTT.

The chain employs TRBV7-2 and TRBJ1-5, with D possibly being TRBD1 (6 bases). CDR1 and CDR2 (germline): SGHTA, FQGNSA. V lost 5 bases and J lost 6, with 11 bases in between. The CDR3 is 13 residues long. This CDR3 is CASSTDSFQPQHF. The CDR3 DNA is TGTGCCAGCAGCACGGACAGTTTTCAGCCCCAGCATTTT.

This clonotype was seen repeatedly, ten times or more. The chain couples TRBV20-1 to TRBJ2-7; no clear D. The CDR3 is 11 amino acids. Per germline, CDR1 DFQATT and CDR2 SNEGSKA (reference sequence). V was cut by 5 bases and J by 5 bases, with 10 bases left in between. The CDR3 DNA reads as TGCAGTGCTGCGGACGGCCACGAGCAGTACTTC. Its protein product is CSAADGHEQYF.

V is TRBV14 and J is TRBJ1-1; D is possibly TRBD1 (5 bases). V shed 2 bases and J shed 1 base, with 8 bases lying between them. Germline CDR1 and CDR2: SGHDN and FVKESK. The CDR3 totals 14 residues. The CDR3 region has the DNA TGTGCCAGCAGCCAATTCGACAGGAACACTGAAGCTTTCTTT. Its protein product is CASSQFDRNTEAFF.

J is TRBJ2-1 and V is TRBV10-3; D tentatively fits TRBD1 or TRBD2 (5 bases each). Germline-derived CDR1 and CDR2 are ENHRY and SYGVKD. The CDR3 contains 15 residues. The V end was cut by 3 bases, the J end by 5 bases, with 14 bases between. The CDR3 DNA reads as TGTGCCATCAGTGACCAATGGGACCGAGACAATGAGCAGTTCTTC. The encoded protein is CAISDQWDRDNEQFF.

This clonotype was found many times. V usage is TRBV4-3 and J usage is TRBJ2-1; 8 bases line up with TRBD2. The CDR3 extends over 13 amino acids. J was trimmed by 6 bases and V by 6 bases; bases with no gene match: 4. From germline, CDR1 is LGHNA and CDR2 YSLEER. CDR3 DNA: TGCGCCAGCAGAGAAGCGGGGGTCAATGAGCAGTTCTTC. The encoded protein is CASREAGVNEQFF.

The chain recombines TRBV30 with TRBJ2-6; D remains ambiguous. The germline V and J ends were trimmed by 0 bases and 4 bases, with 16 bases remaining between them. Per germline, CDR1 GTSNPN and CDR2 SVGIG (reference sequence). The CDR3 is made up of 17 amino acids. CDR3 amino acids: CAWSVLAGRSGANVLTF. In DNA form, the CDR3 reads TGTGCCTGGAGTGTATTAGCAGGTCGTTCCGGGGCCAACGTCCTGACTTTC.

CDR3 protein: CASSYTTGGTEAFF. The CDR3 DNA reads as TGTGCCAGCAGTTACACGACAGGGGGCACTGAAGCTTTCTTT. The chain links TRBV6-2 or TRBV6-3 to TRBJ1-1, with TRBD1 matching 9 bases. With 2 bases clipped from V and 4 bases from J, the junction kept 2 bases outside the gene matches. The CDR3 is made up of 14 amino acids. The germline V gene encodes CDR1 MNHEY and CDR2 SVGEGT.

The V call is TRBV7-9, the J call TRBJ2-1; TRBD2 matches 10 bases. There are 16 residues in the CDR3. The V and J ends lost 5 bases and 8 bases, in that order; junction bases with no gene match: 12. Germline values: CDR1 SEHNR, CDR2 FQNEAQ (reference sequence). Here the CDR3 DNA reads TGTGCCAGCAGCCCTCCAACTAGCGGGATGTCGGATGAGCAGTTCTTC. This sequence encodes CASSPPTSGMSDEQFF. The whole variable domain, remainder taken from reference TRBV7-9 and TRBJ2-1, is DTGVSQNPRHKITKRGQNVTFRCDPISEHNRLYWYRQTLGQGPEFLTYFQNEAQLEKSRLLSDRFSAERPKGSFSTLEIQRTEQGDSAMYLCASSPPTSGMSDEQFFGPGTRLTVL.

In its sample, this clonotype was seen many times. The J gene is TRBJ1-1, the V gene TRBV27; D gene ambiguous. The V end lost 2 bases, the J end lost 2 bases, and 9 bases lay between the germline ends. This CDR3 is 14 amino acids long. CDR1 is MNHEY and CDR2 is SMNVEV in the germline V gene (reference sequence). CDR3 coding DNA: TGTGCCAGCAGTTTAACGGGCACCAACACTGAAGCTTTCTTT. It is translated as CASSLTGTNTEAFF.

This chain links TRBV7-6 with TRBJ2-1, with D perhaps TRBD1 (6 bases). CDR3 length equals 13 residues. The germline V and J ends were trimmed by 4 bases and 8 bases, with 12 bases remaining between them. The germline V gene has CDR1 SGHVS and CDR2 FNYEAQ. CDR3 region: CASSSKGVDEQFF. The CDR3 bases are TGTGCCAGCAGCTCAAAGGGGGTTGATGAGCAGTTCTTC.

In this sample, this clonotype turned up a few times. The V and J genes are TRBV25-1 and TRBJ2-1; no clear D gene. This CDR3 comprises 14 residues. The V and J ends lost 6 bases and 3 bases respectively, with 12 bases between them. Germline loops: CDR1 MGHDK, CDR2 SYGVNS. The CDR3 sequence: CASRGSPNYNEQFF. CDR3 DNA sequence: TGTGCCAGCAGAGGAAGCCCAAACTACAATGAGCAGTTCTTC.

This chain links TRBV12-3 or TRBV12-4 with TRBJ1-1; D unresolved. Trimming removed 6 bases at V and 4 bases at J, with 15 bases between. This CDR3 contains 14 residues. CDR3 nucleotide sequence: TGTGCCAGCAGCCCCACGGGCAAAAGCACTGAAGCTTTCTTT. As protein: CASSPTGKSTEAFF.

This clonotype was seen at least ten times. The genes are TRBV11-2 and TRBJ1-2; D gene unclear. The CDR3 extends over 15 amino acids. Per germline, CDR1 SGHAT and CDR2 FQNNGV. Trimming took off 3 bases at V and 4 bases at J, with 15 bases between the two ends. CDR3 loop: CASSFPSGRLYGYTF. The CDR3 DNA reads as TGTGCCAGCAGCTTCCCCTCCGGACGCCTCTATGGCTACACCTTC.

This clonotype was observed a few times. The chain combines TRBV12-3 or TRBV12-4 with TRBJ2-1, with TRBD2 identical over 7 bases. The CDR3 consists of 15 residues. V was clipped by 4 bases and J by 10 bases; unmatched bases: 13. The CDR3 sequence: CASSSAGTTQREQFF. Here the CDR3 DNA reads TGTGCCAGCAGTTCCGCCGGGACTACCCAGAGGGAGCAGTTCTTC.

This chain uses TRBV4-2 with TRBJ1-2, with 8 bases that match TRBD1. The CDR3 spans 16 residues. Germline V gene sequence: CDR1 LGHNA, CDR2 YNFKEQ. Trimming at V came to 3 bases and at J to 4 bases, leaving 10 bases not matched to a gene. CDR3 DNA sequence: TGTGCCAGCAGCCAGGATGGTAGCGGGACAGGCTATGGCTACACCTTC. It yields the protein CASSQDGSGTGYGYTF.

This clonotype was observed a handful of times. V and J are TRBV29-1 and TRBJ2-7, with 7 bases matching TRBD2. Germline V gene sequence: CDR1 SQVTM, CDR2 ANQGSEA. This CDR3 is 15 amino acids long. The junction had 12 bases not matched to a gene; V was cut back by 7 bases and J by 0 bases. The CDR3: CSAYLSGLSSYEQYF. CDR3 in DNA: TGCAGCGCCTACCTTAGCGGGCTTAGCTCCTACGAGCAGTACTTC.

This clonotype occurred a few times. This chain joins TRBV30 and TRBJ1-2; D gene uncertain. This CDR3 has 16 residues. Per germline, CDR1 GTSNPN and CDR2 SVGIG (reference sequence). Trimming took off 5 bases at V and 3 bases at J, with 22 bases between the two ends. The CDR3 here is CAWDHVLLVTHYGYTF. The CDR3, as DNA: TGTGCCTGGGACCATGTTTTACTCGTGACTCACTATGGCTACACCTTC.

The chain links TRBV29-1 to TRBJ2-3; D call uncertain. Germline CDR1 SQVTM, CDR2 ANQGSEA. This CDR3 has 14 residues. V was pared by 4 bases and J by 1 base, with 12 bases between. The CDR3, as DNA: TGCAGCGTTGGCCTAAATGGGGGCACAGATACGCAGTATTTT. Translated: CSVGLNGGTDTQYF.

This clonotype was picked up one time. The J gene is TRBJ1-1, the V gene TRBV28; D remains ambiguous. Per the germline V gene, CDR1 is MDHEN and CDR2 is SYDVKM. CDR3 length equals 12 residues. The V end was cut by 2 bases, the J end by 8 bases, with 9 bases between. In DNA form, the CDR3 reads TGTGCCAGCAGTTTAAATAGGGCAGAAGCTTTCTTT. Translating it yields CASSLNRAEAFF.

This clonotype was detected a few times. V gene TRBV29-1 combines with J gene TRBJ2-1; either TRBD1 or TRBD2 may fit D (6 bases each). Between the trimmed V and J ends, which lost 7 bases and 10 bases, there was a span of 26 bases. This CDR3 is built from 15 residues. Germline V gene data show CDR1 as SQVTM and CDR2 as ANQGSEA. The CDR3: CSDRRGETPQIEQFF. Written as DNA, the CDR3 is TGCAGCGACAGGAGGGGGGAGACCCCCCAGATCGAGCAGTTCTTC.

This clonotype was counted many times. The CDR3 DNA reads TGTGCCAGCAGTCACCAAGAGCCCTACGAGCAGTACTTC. Its protein product is CASSHQEPYEQYF. V and J are TRBV28 and TRBJ2-7, with unresolved D. V was clipped by 5 bases and J by 2 bases, with 10 bases between them. The CDR3 consists of 13 residues. Germline V lookup: CDR1 MDHEN, CDR2 SYDVKM.

CDR3 loop: CAIGGVQETQYF. CDR3 DNA sequence: TGTGCCATCGGGGGAGTCCAAGAGACCCAGTACTTC. The chain recombines TRBV10-3 with TRBJ2-5, with D possibly being TRBD1 or TRBD2 (5 bases each). Trimming pared 8 bases from V and 1 base from J, leaving 8 bases between. There are 12 residues in the CDR3. The germline gives CDR1 ENHRY, CDR2 SYGVKD.

Only a few counts were recorded for this clonotype. This chain links TRBV29-1 with TRBJ1-1, with D uncertain. Germline-derived CDR1 and CDR2 are SQVTM and ANQGSEA. The germline V and J ends were trimmed by 2 bases and 5 bases, with 6 bases remaining between them. This CDR3 spans 11 amino acids. The CDR3 DNA follows: TGCAGCGTTGAAAAGGGTACTGAAGCTTTCTTT. Residues: CSVEKGTEAFF.

This clonotype came up many times. The chain carries TRBV29-1 and TRBJ2-1; TRBD2 matches 14 bases. CDR3 length: 14 amino acids. V trimming: 7 bases; J trimming: 9 bases; junction bases outside the gene matches: 8. Looked up from germline, CDR1 is SQVTM and CDR2 is ANQGSEA. The CDR3 is CSAVGTSGRSEQFF. The CDR3 bases are TGCAGCGCTGTCGGGACTAGCGGGAGAAGTGAGCAGTTCTTC.